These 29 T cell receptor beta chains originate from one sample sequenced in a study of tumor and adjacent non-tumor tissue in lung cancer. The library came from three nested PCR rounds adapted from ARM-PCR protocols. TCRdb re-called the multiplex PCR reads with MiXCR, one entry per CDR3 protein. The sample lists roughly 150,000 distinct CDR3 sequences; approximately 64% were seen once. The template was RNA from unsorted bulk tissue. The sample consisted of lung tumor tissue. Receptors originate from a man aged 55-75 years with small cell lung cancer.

CDR3 nucleotides: TGTGCCAGCAGCCGCCTACGGGAGGACTACAATGAGCAGTTCTTC. This gives the protein CASSRLREDYNEQFF. The chain employs TRBV12-3 or TRBV12-4 and TRBJ2-1; 7 positions match TRBD2. The CDR3 runs to 15 residues. V lost 6 bases and J lost 3; bases outside the gene matches: 8.

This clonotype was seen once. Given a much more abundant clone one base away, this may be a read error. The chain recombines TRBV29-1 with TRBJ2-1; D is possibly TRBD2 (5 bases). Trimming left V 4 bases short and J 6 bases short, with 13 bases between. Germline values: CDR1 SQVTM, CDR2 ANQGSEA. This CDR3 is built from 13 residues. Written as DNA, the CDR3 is TGCAGCGTTGTAGGCCAGGAGGCCAATGAGCAGTTCTTC. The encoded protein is CSVVGQEANEQFF.

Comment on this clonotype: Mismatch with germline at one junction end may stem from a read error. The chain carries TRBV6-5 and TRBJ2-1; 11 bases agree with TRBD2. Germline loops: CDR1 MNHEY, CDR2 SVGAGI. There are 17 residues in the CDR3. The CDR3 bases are TGTGCCAGCAGTTACTCGATCTGGGGACTAGCGGACAATGAGCTGATCTTC. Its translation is CASSYSIWGLADNELIF.

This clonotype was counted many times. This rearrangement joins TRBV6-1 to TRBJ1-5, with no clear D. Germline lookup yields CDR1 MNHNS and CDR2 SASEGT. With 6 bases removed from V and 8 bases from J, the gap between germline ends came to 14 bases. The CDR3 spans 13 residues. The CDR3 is CASSRRTTEPQHF. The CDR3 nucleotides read TGTGCCAGCAGCCGACGGACGACTGAGCCCCAGCATTTT.

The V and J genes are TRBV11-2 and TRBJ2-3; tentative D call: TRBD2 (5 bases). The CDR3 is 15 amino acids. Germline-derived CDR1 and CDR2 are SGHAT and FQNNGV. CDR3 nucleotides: TGTTCTAGCAGCTTAGCTCGCTCTAGCACAGATACGCAGTATTTT. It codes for CSSSLARSSTDTQYF.

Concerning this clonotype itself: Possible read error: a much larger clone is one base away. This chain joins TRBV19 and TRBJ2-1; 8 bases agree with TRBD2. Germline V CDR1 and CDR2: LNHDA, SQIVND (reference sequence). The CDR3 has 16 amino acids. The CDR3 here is CTSSDPETSVYNEQFF. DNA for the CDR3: TGTACCAGTAGTGACCCTGAGACTAGCGTCTACAATGAGCAGTTCTTC.

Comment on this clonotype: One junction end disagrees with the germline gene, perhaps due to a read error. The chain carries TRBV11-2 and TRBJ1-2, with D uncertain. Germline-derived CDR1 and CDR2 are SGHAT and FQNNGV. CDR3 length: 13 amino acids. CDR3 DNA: TGTGCCAACAGCTTAGTATGGAACTATGGCTACGCCTTC. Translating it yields CANSLVWNYGYAF.

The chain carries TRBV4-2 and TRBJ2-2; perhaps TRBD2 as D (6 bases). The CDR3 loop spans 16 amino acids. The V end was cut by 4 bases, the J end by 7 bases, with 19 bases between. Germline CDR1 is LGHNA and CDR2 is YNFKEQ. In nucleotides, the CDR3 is TGTGCCAGCAGCCCCCCCCCGGGGGATTGGGACGGGGAGCTGTTTTTT. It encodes CASSPPPGDWDGELFF.

The CDR3 coding sequence is TGCAGTCCATCTACTAGGAATGAGCAGTTCTTC. Translating it yields CSPSTRNEQFF. The chain is built from TRBV20-1 and TRBJ2-1; possibly TRBD2 for D (5 bases). Trimming cost V 8 bases and J 7 bases, with 12 bases left between them. The CDR3 spans 11 residues. The germline V gene has CDR1 DFQATT and CDR2 SNEGSKA (reference sequence).

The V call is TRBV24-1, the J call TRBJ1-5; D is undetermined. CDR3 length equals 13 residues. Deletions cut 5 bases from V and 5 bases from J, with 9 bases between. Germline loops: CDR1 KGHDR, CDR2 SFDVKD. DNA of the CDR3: TGTGCCACCAGTGCAACAGACTATCAGCCCCAGCATTTT. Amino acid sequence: CATSATDYQPQHF.

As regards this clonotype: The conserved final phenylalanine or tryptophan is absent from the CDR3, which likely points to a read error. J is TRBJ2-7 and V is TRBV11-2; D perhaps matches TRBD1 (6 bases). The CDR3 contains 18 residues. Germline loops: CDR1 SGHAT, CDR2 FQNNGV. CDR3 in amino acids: CACSLDMAMGAVSYEQYL. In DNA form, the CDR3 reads TGTGCCTGCAGCTTAGATATGGCGATGGGGGCGGTCTCCTACGAGCAGTACCTC.

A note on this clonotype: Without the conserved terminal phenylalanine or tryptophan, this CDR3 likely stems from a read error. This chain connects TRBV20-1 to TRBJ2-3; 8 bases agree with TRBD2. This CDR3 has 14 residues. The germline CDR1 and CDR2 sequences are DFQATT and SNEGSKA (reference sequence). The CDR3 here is CSARLAGSRDTQYS. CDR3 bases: TGCAGTGCTAGACTAGCGGGTAGCAGAGATACGCAGTATTCT.

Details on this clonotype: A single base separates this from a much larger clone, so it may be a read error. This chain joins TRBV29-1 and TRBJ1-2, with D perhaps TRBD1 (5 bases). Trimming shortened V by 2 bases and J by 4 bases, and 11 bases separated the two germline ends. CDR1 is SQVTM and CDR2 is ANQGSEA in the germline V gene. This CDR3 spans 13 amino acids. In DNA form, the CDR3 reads TGCAGCGTTGAAATGGCGGGGGTCTATGGCTACACCTTC. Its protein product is CSVEMAGVYGYTF. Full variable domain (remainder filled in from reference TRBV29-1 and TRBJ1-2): SAVISQKPSRDICQRGTSLTIQCQVDSQVTMMFWYRQQPGQSLTLIATANQGSEATYESGFVIDKFPISRPNLTFSTLTVSNMSPEDSSIYLCSVEMAGVYGYTFGSGTRLTVV.

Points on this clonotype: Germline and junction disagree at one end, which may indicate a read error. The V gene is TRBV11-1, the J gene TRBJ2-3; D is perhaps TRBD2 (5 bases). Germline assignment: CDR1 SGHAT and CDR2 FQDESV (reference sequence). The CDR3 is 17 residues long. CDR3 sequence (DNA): TGTGACAGCAGCATAGCCATGGGAGCGGCCGGGGCAGATACGCAGTATTTT. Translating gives CDSSIAMGAAGADTQYF.

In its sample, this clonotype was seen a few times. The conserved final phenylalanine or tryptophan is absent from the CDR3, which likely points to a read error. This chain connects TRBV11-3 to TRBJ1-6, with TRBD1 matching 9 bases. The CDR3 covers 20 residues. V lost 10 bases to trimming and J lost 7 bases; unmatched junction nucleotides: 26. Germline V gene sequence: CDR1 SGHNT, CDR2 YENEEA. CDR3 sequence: CANCQHRDRVSTRTNSPLHL. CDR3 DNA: TGTGCCAACTGCCAGCACCGGGACAGGGTCTCCACTCGAACAAATTCACCCCTCCACCTT.

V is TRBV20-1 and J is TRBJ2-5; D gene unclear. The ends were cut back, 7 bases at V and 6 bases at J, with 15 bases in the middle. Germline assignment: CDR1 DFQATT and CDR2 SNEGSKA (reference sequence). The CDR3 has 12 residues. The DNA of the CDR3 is TGCAGTGATACCCACAAAGTGAAGACCCAGTACTTC. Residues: CSDTHKVKTQYF.

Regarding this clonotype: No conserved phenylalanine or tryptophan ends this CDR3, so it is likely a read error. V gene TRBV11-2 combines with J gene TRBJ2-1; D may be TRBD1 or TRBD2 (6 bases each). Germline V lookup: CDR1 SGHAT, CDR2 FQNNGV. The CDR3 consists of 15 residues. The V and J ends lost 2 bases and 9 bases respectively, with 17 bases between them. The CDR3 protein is CASSLRGDLVGEQFL. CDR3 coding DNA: TGTGCCAGCAGCTTAAGGGGGGATTTAGTAGGTGAGCAGTTCCTC.

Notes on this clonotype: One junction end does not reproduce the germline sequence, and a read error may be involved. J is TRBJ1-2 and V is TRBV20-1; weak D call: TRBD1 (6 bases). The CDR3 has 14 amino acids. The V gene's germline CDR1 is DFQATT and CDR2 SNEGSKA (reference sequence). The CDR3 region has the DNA TGCAGTCCCAAGTCCGGGGGCCACCTAAGGCTCTACACATTC. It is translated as CSPKSGGHLRLYTF.

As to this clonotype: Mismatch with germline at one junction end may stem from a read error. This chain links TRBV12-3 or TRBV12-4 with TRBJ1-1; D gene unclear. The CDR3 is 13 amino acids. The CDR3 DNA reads TGTGTCAGCAGTATCCTCGAGAAGACTGAAGCTTTCTTT. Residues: CVSSILEKTEAFF.

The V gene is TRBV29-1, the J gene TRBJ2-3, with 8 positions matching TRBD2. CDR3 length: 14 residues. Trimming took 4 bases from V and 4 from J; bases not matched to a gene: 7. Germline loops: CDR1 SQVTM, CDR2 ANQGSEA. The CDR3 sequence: CSVVQAGVSDTQYF. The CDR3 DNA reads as TGCAGCGTTGTCCAAGCGGGAGTTTCAGATACGCAGTATTTT.

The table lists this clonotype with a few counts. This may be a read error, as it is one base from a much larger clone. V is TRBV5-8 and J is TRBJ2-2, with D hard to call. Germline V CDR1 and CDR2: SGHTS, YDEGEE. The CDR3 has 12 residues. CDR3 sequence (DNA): TGTGCCAGCGGCTTGAACACCGGGGAGCTGTTTTTT. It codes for CASGLNTGELFF.

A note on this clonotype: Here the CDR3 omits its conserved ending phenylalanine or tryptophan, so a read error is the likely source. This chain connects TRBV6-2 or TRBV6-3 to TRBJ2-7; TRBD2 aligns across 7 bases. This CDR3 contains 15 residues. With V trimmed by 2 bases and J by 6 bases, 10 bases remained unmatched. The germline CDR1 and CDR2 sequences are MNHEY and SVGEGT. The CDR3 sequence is CASSYGGSFILEQYL. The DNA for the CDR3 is TGTGCCAGCAGTTACGGCGGGAGTTTCATTCTCGAGCAGTACTTA.

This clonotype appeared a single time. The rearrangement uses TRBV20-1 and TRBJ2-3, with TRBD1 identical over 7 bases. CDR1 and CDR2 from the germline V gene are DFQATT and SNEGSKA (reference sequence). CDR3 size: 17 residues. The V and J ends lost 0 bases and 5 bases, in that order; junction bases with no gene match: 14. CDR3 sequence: CSARERGLSEFKDTQYF. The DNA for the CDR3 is TGCAGTGCTAGAGAAAGGGGGCTGTCTGAATTCAAAGATACGCAGTATTTT.

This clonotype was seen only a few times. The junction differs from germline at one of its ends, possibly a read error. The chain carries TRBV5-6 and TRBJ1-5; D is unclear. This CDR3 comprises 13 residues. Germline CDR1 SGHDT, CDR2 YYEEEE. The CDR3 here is CASSMHRAQPHHF. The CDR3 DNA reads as TGTGCTAGCAGCATGCATCGGGCTCAGCCCCATCATTTT.

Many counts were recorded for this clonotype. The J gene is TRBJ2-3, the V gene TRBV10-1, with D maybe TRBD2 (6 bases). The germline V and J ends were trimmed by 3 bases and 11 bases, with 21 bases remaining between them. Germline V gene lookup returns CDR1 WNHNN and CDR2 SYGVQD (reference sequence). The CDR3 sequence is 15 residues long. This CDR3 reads CASSESGRPPGGQYF. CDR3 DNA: TGCGCCAGCAGTGAATCGGGGAGGCCTCCCGGGGGGCAGTATTTT.

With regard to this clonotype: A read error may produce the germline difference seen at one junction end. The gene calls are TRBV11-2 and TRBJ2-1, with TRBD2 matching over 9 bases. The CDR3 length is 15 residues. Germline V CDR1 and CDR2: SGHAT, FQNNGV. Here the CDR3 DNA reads TGTGTCAGCAGCCTACAGACTAGCGGCTACAATGAGCAGTTCTTC. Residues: CVSSLQTSGYNEQFF.

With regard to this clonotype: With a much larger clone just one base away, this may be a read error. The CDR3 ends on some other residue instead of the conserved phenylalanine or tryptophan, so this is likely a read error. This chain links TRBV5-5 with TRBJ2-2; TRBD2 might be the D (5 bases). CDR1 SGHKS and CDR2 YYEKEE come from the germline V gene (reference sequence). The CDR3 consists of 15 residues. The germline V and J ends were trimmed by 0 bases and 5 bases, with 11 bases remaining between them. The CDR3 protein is CASSLAEWRTGELFL. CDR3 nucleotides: TGTGCCAGCAGCTTGGCAGAATGGAGGACCGGGGAGCTGTTTTTA.

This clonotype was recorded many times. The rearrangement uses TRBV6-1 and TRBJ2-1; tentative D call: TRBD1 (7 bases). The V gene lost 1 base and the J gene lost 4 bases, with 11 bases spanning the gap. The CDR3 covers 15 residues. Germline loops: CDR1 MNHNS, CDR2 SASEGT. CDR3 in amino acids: CASSEEEGAYNEQFF. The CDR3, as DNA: TGTGCCAGCAGTGAAGAGGAGGGGGCATACAATGAGCAGTTCTTC.

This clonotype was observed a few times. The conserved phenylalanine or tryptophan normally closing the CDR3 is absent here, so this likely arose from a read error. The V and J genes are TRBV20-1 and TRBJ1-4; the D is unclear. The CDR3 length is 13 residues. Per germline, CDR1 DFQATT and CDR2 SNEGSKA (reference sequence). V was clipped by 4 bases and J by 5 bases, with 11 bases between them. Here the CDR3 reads CSAKEGGNEKLFS. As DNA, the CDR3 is TGCAGTGCTAAAGAGGGAGGGAATGAAAAACTGTTTTCC.